This T cell receptor beta chain was captured by sequencing in a study of blood T cell repertoires in COVID-19 (dated by TCRdb to 2018 to 2021). For context, the study as a whole: Samples from collaborators originated in the United States, Italy and Spain and spanned both the acute and convalescent phases of COVID-19. The repertoires were made available in a free public database intended to serve as a resource for research on the immune response to SARS-CoV-2. A de-identified subject ID, COVID-19 status, age in years and sex were almost always included in the sample metadata. Subjects who had been exposed to COVID-19, were actively infected with it, or had recovered from it provided the deeply sampled blood TCRbeta repertoires that made up the dataset. The samples were drawn from the first 160 participants of the ongoing ImmuneRACE study and from over 950 subjects provided by 6 global collaborators. HLA class I and class II types, where available, came from metadata supplied by the sample provider rather than from assay-based typing. The material from the prospective study consisted of cDNA or gDNA derived from T cells, B-cell-depleted T cells, or PBMCs. Broad study findings and their caveats: The quantity of clinical and demographic metadata differed by source and by participant and was supplied without curation.

The collaborating institutions used their own protocols to collect whole blood in K2EDTA tubes. For TCRbeta analysis, collaborators shipped samples in one of three forms: frozen whole blood, isolated PBMCs, or DNA extracted from either of those sample types. Comments on this clone: The specificity of this receptor is unknown. Per-base qualities were not stored, and no clone one base away is much larger.

TCRbeta CDR3 regions were amplified from genomic DNA by means of the immunoSEQ Assay, a bias-controlled multiplex PCR. Turning to the authors' computational methods: The number of nucleated cells in each sample was estimated from the amplification of reference gene primers within the assay. Sequence reads were collapsed and filtered to measure the absolute abundance of every unique TCRbeta CDR3 rearrangement. For each sample, productive Simpson clonality was calculated as the square root of Simpson's diversity index over productive rearrangements. The table comes from immuneACCESS by way of TCRdb, which keeps in-frame sequences with V and J called. Part of the clones is missing from these tables; in studies checked, under half for an unresolved V gene and the rest for unknown reasons. V, J and clone size derive from that table, while D and trimming were established from the DNA sequence. Here the sample has about 190,000 clones; approximately 91% occur a single time. Jointly, the top ten make up approximately 7% of the sample.

The CDR3, cysteine through phenylalanine, is 14 amino acids long. Only the CDR3 region is kept as DNA, spanning 42 bases read in frame from base 1. CDR1 SEHNR and CDR2 FQNEAQ were looked up in the germline V gene (reference sequence). V loses 4 bases of germline sequence and J loses 4 bases, and the interval between the two ends is 10 bases. This clonotype originated in a middle-aged man with acute or convalescent COVID-19. The chain links TRBV7-9 with TRBJ2-2; the D gene is perhaps TRBD1, from 5 matching bases. Sequencing was performed on peripheral blood. The DNA is TGTGCCAGCAGCTCCCAGGGTAGCACCGGGGAGCTGTTTTTT. Translated, this is CASSSQGSTGELFF. With all but the CDR3 taken from the reference TRBV7-9 and TRBJ2-2 genes, the full variable domain is: DTGVSQNPRHKITKRGQNVTFRCDPISEHNRLYWYRQTLGQGPEFLTYFQNEAQLEKSRLLSDRFSAERPKGSFSTLEIQRTEQGDSAMYLCASSSQGSTGELFFGEGSRLTVL.